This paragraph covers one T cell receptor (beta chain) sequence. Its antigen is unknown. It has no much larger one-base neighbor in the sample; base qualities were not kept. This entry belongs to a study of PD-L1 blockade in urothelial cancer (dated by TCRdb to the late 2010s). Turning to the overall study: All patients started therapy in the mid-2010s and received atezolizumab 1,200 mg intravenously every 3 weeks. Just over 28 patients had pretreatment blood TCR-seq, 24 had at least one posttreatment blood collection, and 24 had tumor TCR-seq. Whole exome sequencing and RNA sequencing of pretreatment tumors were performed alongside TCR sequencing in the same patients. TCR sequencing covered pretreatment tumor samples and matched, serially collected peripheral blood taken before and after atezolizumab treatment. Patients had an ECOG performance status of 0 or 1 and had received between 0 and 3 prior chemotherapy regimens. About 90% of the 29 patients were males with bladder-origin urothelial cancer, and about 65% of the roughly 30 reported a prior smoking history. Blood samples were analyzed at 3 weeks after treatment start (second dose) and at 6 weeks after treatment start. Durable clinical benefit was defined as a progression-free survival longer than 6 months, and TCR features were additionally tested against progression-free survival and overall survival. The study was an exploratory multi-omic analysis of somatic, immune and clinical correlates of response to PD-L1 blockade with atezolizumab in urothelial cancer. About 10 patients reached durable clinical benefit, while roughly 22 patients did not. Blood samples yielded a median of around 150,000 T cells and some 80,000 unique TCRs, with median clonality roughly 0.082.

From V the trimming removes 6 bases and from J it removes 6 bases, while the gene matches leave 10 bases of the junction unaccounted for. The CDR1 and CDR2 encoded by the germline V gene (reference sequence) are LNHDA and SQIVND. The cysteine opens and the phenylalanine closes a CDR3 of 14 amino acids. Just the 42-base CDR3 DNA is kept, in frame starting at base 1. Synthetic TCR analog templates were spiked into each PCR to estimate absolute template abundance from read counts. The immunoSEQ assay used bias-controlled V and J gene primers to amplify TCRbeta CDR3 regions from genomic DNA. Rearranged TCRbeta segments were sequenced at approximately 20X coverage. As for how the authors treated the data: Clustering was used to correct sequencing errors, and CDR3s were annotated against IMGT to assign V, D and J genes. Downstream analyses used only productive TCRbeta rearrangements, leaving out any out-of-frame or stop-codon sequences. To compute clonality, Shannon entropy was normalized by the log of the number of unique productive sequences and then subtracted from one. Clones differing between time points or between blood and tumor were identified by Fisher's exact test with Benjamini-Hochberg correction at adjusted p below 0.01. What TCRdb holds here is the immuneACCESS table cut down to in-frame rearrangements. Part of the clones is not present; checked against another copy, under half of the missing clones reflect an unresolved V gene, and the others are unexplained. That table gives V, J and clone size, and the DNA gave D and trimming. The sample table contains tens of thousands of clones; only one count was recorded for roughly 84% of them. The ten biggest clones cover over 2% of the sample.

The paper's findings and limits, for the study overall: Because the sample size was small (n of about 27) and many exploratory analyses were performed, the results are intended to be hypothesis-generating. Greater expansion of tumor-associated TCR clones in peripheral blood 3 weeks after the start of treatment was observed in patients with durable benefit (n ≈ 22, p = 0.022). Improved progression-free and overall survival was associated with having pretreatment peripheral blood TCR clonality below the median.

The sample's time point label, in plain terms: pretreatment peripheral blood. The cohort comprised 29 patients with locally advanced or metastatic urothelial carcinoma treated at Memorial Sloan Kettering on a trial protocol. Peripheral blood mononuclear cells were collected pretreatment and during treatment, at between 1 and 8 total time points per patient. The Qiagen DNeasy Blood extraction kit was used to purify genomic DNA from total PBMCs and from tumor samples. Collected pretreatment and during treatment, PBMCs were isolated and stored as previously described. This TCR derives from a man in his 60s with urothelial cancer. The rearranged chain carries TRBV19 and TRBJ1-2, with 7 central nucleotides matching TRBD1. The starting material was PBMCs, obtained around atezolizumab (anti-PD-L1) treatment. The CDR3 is CASSTGVRVDGYTF. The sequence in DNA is TGTGCCAGTAGCACAGGGGTTCGGGTCGATGGCTACACCTTC.